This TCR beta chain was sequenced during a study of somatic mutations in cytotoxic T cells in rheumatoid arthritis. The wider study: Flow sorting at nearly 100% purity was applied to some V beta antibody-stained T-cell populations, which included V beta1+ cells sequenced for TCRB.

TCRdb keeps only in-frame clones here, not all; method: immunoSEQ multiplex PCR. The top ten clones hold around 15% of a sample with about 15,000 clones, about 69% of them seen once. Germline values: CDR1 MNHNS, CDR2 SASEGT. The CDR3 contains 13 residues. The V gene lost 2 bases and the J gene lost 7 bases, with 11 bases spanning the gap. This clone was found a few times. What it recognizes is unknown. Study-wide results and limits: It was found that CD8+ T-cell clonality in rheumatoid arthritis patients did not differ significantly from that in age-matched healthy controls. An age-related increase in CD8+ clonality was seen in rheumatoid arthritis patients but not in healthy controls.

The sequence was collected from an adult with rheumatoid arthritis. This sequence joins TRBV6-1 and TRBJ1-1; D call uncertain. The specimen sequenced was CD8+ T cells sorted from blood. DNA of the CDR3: TGTGCCAGCAGTGAAACGGAGATGCTTGAAGCTTTCTTT. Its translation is CASSETEMLEAFF.